This T cell receptor beta chain was identified during a study of Graves' ophthalmopathy and Graves' hyperthyroidism. Overall study results and limits: The authors also found most expanded thyroid clonotypes above 0.001 frequency in blood.

About this clonotype itself: The target antigen is unknown.

This CDR3 has 14 residues. The V end was cut by 6 bases, the J end by 4 bases, with 16 bases between. Germline-derived CDR1 and CDR2 are MNHEY and SVGEGT. RNA transcripts were the source from which TCR beta CDR3 regions were amplified. HTBI primers were employed in first-round RT-PCR, then a second-round multiplex PCR followed. TCRdb re-called the multiplex PCR reads with MiXCR, one entry per CDR3 protein. The repertoire holds roughly 380,000 distinct CDR3 sequences, with 15% as singletons. V is TRBV6-2 or TRBV6-3 and J is TRBJ2-7; tentative D call: TRBD2 (6 bases). Sequencing was carried out using peripheral blood. The receptor comes from a young woman with stable Graves' hyperthyroidism. CDR3 protein: CASSGWRGEYEQYF. The CDR3 region has the DNA TGTGCCAGCAGCGGATGGAGGGGAGAATACGAGCAGTACTTC.